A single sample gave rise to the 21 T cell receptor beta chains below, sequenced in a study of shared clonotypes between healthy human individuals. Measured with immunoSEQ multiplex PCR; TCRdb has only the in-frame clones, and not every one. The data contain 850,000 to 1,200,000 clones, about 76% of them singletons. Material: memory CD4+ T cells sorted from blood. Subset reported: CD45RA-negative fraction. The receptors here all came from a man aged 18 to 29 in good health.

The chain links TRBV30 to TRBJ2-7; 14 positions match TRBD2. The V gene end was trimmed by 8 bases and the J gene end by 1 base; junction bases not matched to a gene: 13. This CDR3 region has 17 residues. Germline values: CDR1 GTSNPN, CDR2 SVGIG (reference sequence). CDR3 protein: CALRTSGRIPMSYEQYF. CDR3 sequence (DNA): TGTGCCCTACGGACTAGCGGGAGGATTCCTATGTCCTACGAGCAGTACTTC.

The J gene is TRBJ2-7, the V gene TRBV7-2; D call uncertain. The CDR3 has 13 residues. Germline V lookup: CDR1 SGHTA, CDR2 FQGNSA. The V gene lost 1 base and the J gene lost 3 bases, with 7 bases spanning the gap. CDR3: CASSLGAYYEQYF. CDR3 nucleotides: TGTGCCAGCAGCTTAGGGGCTTACTACGAGCAGTACTTC.

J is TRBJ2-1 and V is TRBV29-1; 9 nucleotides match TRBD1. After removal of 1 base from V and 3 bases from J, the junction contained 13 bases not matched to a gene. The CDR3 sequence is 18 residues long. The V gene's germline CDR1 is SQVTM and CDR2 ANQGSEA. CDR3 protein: CSVEGPGTGQRSYNEQFF. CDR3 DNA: TGCAGCGTTGAAGGCCCCGGGACAGGGCAAAGGAGCTACAATGAGCAGTTCTTC.

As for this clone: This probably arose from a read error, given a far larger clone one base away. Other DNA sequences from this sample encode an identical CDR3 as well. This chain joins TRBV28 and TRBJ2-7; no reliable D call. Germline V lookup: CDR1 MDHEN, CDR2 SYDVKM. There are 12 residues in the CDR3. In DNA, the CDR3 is TGTGCCAGCAGTTTGGCTCCCTACGAGCAGTATTTC. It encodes CASSLAPYEQYF.

The CDR3, as DNA: TGTGCCAGTAGTACCACAGGGATATACACCGGGGAGCTGTTTTTT. Protein product: CASSTTGIYTGELFF. This chain uses TRBV19 with TRBJ2-2; D perhaps matches TRBD1 (6 bases). Germline lookup yields CDR1 LNHDA and CDR2 SQIVND (reference sequence). V shed 4 bases and J shed 3 bases, with 12 bases lying between them. The CDR3 length is 15 residues.

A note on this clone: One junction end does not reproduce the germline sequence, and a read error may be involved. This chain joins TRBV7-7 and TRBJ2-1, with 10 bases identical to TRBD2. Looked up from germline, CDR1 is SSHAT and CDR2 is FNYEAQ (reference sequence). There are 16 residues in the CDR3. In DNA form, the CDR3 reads TGTGCTAGCAGCCCTTTGGGGCTAGCGGGAGTAGATGAGCAGTTCTTC. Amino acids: CASSPLGLAGVDEQFF.

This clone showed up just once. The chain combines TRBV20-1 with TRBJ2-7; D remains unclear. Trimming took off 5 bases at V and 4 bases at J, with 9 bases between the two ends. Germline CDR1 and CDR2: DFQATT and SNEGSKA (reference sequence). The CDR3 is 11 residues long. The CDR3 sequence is CSAGFHYEQYF. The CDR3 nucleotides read TGCAGTGCTGGATTCCATTACGAGCAGTACTTC.

In DNA, the CDR3 is TGTGCCAGCAGCTTGAAAGCGGGAGCTGGAGAGACCCAGTACTTC. Translated: CASSLKAGAGETQYF. The V gene is TRBV5-4, the J gene TRBJ2-5, with 8 bases matching TRBD2. The V gene's germline CDR1 is SGHNT and CDR2 YYREEE (reference sequence). The V and J ends lost 1 base and 4 bases, in that order; junction bases with no gene match: 6. CDR3 length equals 15 residues.

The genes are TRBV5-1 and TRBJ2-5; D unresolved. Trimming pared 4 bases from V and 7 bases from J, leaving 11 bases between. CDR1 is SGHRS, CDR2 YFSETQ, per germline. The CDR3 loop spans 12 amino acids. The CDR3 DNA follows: TGCGCCAGCAGCCCGACCTCGCGGACCCAGTACTTC. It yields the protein CASSPTSRTQYF. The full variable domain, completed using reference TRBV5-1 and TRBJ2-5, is KAGVTQTPRYLIKTRGQQVTLSCSPISGHRSVSWYQQTPGQGLQFLFEYFSETQRNKGNFPGRFSGRQFSNSRSEMNVSTLELGDSALYLCASSPTSRTQYFGPGTRLLVL.

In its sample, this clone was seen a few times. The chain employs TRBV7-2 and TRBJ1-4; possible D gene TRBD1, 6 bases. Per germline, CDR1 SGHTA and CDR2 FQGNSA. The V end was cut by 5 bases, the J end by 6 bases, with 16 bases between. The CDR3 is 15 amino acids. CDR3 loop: CASSQGGRADEKLFF. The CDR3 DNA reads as TGTGCCAGCAGCCAAGGGGGTAGGGCAGATGAAAAACTGTTTTTT.

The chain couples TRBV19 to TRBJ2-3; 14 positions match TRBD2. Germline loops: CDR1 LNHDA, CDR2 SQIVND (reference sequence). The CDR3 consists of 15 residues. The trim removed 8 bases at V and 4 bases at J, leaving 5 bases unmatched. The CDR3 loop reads CASSGLAGVADTQYF. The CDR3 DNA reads TGTGCCAGTTCGGGACTAGCGGGAGTCGCAGATACGCAGTATTTT.

This chain's CDR3 is CASSLKQVNTGELFF. The DNA of the CDR3 is TGTGCCAGCAGCTTGAAGCAGGTGAACACCGGGGAGCTGTTTTTT. The rearrangement links TRBV5-4 to TRBJ2-2; D unclear. The CDR3 spans 15 residues. V was cut by 1 base and J by 1 base, with 8 bases left in between. Germline-derived CDR1 and CDR2 are SGHNT and YYREEE (reference sequence).

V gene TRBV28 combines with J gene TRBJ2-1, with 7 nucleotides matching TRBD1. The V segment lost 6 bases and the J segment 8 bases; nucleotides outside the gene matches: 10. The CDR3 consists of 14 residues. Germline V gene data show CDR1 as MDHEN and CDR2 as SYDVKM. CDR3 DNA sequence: TGTGCCAGCAGCTCTGGACAGGATCTCGATGAGCAGTTCTTC. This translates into CASSSGQDLDEQFF.

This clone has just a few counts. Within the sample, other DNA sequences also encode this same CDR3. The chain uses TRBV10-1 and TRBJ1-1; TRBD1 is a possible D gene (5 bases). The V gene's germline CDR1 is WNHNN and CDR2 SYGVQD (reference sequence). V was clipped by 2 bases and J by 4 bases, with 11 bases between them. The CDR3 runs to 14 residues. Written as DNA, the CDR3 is TGCGCCAGCAGTGAGCAGGGACTTGGCACTGAAGCTTTCTTT. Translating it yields CASSEQGLGTEAFF.

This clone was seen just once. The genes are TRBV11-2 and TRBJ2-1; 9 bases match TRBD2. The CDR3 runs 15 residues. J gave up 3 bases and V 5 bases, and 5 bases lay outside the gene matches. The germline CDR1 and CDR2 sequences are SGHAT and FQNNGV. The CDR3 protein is CASSLSGRNYNEQFF. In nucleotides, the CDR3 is TGTGCCAGCAGCCTTAGCGGGAGAAACTACAATGAGCAGTTCTTC.

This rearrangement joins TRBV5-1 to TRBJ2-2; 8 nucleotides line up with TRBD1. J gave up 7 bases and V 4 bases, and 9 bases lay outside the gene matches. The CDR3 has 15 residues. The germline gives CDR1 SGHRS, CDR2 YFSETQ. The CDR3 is CASSMTGEGNGELFF. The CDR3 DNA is TGCGCCAGCAGCATGACAGGGGAAGGGAACGGGGAGCTGTTTTTT.

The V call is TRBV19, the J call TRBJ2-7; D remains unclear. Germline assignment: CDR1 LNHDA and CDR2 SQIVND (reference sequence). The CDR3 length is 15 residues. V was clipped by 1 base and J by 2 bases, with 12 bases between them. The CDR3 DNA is TGTGCCAGTAGTATAGGGACCCCTGAACCCTACGAGCAGTACTTC. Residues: CASSIGTPEPYEQYF.

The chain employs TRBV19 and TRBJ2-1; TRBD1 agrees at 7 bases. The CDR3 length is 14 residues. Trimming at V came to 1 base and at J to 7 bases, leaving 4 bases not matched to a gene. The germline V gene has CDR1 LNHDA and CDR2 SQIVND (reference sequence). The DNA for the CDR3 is TGTGCCAGTAGTATAGGGGACAGCGCTAATGAGCAGTTCTTC. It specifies CASSIGDSANEQFF.

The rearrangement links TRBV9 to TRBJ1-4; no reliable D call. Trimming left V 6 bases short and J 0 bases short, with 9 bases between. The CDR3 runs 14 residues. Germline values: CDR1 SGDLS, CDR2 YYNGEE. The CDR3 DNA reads TGTGCCAGCACCCGTCGGGCAACTAATGAAAAACTGTTTTTT. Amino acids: CASTRRATNEKLFF.

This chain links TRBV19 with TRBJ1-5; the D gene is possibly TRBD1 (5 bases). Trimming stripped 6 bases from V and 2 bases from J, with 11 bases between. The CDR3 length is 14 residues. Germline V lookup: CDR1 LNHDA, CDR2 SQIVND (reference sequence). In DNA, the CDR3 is TGTGCCAGTAGGGCGGGAGGGGGCAATCAGCCCCAGCATTTT. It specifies CASRAGGGNQPQHF.

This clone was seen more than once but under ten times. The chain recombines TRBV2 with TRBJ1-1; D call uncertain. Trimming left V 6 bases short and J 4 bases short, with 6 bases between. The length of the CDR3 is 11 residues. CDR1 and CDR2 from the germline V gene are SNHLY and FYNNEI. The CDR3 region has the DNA TGTGCCAGCAGCTGGCCCACTGAAGCTTTCTTT. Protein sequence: CASSWPTEAFF. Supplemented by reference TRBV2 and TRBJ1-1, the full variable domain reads EPEVTQTPSHQVTQMGQEVILRCVPISNHLYFYWYRQILGQKVEFLVSFYNNEISEKSEIFDDQFSVERPDGSNFTLKIRSTKLEDSAMYFCASSWPTEAFFGQGTRLTVV.